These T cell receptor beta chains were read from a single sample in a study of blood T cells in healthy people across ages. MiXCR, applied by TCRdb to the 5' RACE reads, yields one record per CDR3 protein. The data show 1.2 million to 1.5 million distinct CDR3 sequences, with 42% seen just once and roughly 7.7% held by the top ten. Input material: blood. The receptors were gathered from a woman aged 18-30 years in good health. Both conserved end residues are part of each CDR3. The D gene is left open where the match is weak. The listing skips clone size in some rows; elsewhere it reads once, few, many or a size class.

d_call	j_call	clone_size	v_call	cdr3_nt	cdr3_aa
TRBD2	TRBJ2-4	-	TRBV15	TGTGCCACCAGCAGAGATTTTTCGGCCGGGGGGTCCAAAAACATTCAGTACTTC	CATSRDFSAGGSKNIQYF
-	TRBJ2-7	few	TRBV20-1	TGCAGTGCTGGGGTCATATCCTCTCTCGAGCAGTACTTC	CSAGVISSLEQYF
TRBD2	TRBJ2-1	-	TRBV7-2	TGTGCCAGCAGCAACCTAGCGGGAGTAGTGTACAATGAGCAGTTCTTC	CASSNLAGVVYNEQFF
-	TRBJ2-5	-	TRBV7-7	TGTGCTAGCAGCTTAGATCTAGCGACAGAGACCCAGTACTTC	CASSLDLATETQYF
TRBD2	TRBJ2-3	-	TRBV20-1	TGCAGTGCCGGTGATGCTAGCGGGAGAGTTTTCACAGATACGCAGTATTTT	CSAGDASGRVFTDTQYF
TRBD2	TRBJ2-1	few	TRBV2	TGTGCCAGCAGGTTTACTAGCGGGAGTCAGGATGAGCAGTTCTTC	CASRFTSGSQDEQFF
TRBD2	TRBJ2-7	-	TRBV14	TGTGCCAGCAGCCGGTGGACTAGCGGGAACGAGCAGTACTTC	CASSRWTSGNEQYF
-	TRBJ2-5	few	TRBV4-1	TGCGCCAGCAGCCAAGGGCTCCGGGAGCATGAGCAGTACTTC	CASSQGLREHEQYF
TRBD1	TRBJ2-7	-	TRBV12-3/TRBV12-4	TGTGCCAGCAGTCAAAGAGCCGGGACAGGGATCCTATCCTACGAGCAGTACTTC	CASSQRAGTGILSYEQYF
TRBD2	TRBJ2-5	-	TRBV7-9	TGTGCCAGCAGCTTGGGGATCCTTAGCGGGAAGGTCGGGGAGACCCAGTACTTC	CASSLGILSGKVGETQYF
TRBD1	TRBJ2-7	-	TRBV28	TGTGCCAGCAGTCTTACCGGGACAGTTTTTTCCTACGAGCAGTACTTC	CASSLTGTVFSYEQYF
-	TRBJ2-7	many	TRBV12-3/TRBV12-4	TGTGCCAGCAGCTTAGCGTTGTCTTACGAGCAGTACTTC	CASSLALSYEQYF
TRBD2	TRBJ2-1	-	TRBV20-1	TGCAGTGCCATAGTCGGTCTAGCGGGAAGAAATGAGCAGTTCTTC	CSAIVGLAGRNEQFF
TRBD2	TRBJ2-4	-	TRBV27	TGTGCCAGCAGTTTTTCAGGCCTAGCGGGGAAAATAAGGAACATTCAGTACTTC	CASSFSGLAGKIRNIQYF
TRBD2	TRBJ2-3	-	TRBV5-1	TGCGCCAGCAGCGCGGGGGGGCAGGAAGATACGCAGTATTTT	CASSAGGQEDTQYF
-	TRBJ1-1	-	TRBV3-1	TGTGCCAGCAGCCAAGTTACAGGGTCGAACACTGAAGCTTTCTTT	CASSQVTGSNTEAFF
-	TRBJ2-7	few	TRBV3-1	TGTGCCAGCAGCCAAGCGGCAGGGGTGAAAGTTTACGAGCAGTACTTC	CASSQAAGVKVYEQYF
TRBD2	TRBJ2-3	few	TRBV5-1	TGCGCCAGCAGCTTGGAACCTAGCGGACGCACAGATACGCAGTATTTT	CASSLEPSGRTDTQYF
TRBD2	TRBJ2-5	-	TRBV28	TGTGCCAGCGTCCGTAGCGGGGGCCCTGGGAATGAGCAGTACTTC	CASVRSGGPGNEQYF
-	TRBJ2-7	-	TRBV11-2	TGTGCCAGCAGCAATCGGGGTAGCCCCACCTACGAGCAGTACTTC	CASSNRGSPTYEQYF
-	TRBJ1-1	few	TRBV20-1	TGCAGTGCTAGAGGGAGGACCCTCGCTACCGGGGCCGGGGTGAACACTGAAGCTTTCTTT	CSARGRTLATGAGVNTEAFF
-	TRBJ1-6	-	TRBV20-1	TGCAGTGCTAGAGTTCCAGGCAGGGGAGGTAATTCACCCCTCCACTTT	CSARVPGRGGNSPLHF
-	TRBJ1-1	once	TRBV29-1	TGCAGCGTTGAAGATCTGGGCATAAATGAAGCTTTCTTT	CSVEDLGINEAFF
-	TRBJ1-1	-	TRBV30	TGTGCCTGGAGCGAAGGCTCTGAAGCTTTCTTT	CAWSEGSEAFF
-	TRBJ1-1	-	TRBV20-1	TGCAGTGCTTTTGGGACGGATTACGATGAAGCTTTCTTT	CSAFGTDYDEAFF
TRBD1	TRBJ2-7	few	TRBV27	TGTGCCAGCAGCCCCGGGGTAGGGGGCCCCTACGAGCAGTACTTC	CASSPGVGGPYEQYF
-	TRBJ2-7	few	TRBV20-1	TGCAGTGCCCCTAGCCCCCGTAGAACCTCCTACGAGCAGTACTTC	CSAPSPRRTSYEQYF
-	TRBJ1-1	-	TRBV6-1	TGTGCCAGCAGAGAGACGGGGTACACTGAAGCTTTCTTT	CASRETGYTEAFF
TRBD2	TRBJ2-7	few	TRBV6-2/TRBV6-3	TGTGCCAGTTCACTAACTAGCGGGGAAACCTACGAGCAGTACTTC	CASSLTSGETYEQYF
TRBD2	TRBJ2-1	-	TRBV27	TGTGCCAGCAGTGGGACTAGCAAGAATGAGCAGTTCTTC	CASSGTSKNEQFF
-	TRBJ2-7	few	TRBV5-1	TGCGCCAGCAGCTCAACAGGGAATATTGAGAATGAGCAGTACTTC	CASSSTGNIENEQYF
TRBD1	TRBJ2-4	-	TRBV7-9	TGTGCCAGCAGCTGGGGACAGGGGGTAGGACGGATGTACTTC	CASSWGQGVGRMYF
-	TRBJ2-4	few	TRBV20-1	TGCAGTGCTAGAGAGGGTCGGGGGATAGACATTCAGTACTTC	CSAREGRGIDIQYF
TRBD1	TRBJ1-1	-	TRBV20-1	TGCAGTGCTAGAGGTTTGACAGGGTTGAACACTGAAGCTTTCTTT	CSARGLTGLNTEAFF
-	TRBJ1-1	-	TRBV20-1	TGCAGTGCTCCCCAGGGGTCTGAAGCTTTCTTT	CSAPQGSEAFF
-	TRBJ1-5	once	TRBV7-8	TGTGCCAGCAGCTTATGGGGGTCGTTGGAGGGGGGATGGCCCCAGCATTTT	CASSLWGSLEGGWPQHF
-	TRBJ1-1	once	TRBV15	TGTGCCGCCGCCGCAGGGGCATTGGGGACTGAAGCTTTCTTT	CAAAAGALGTEAFF
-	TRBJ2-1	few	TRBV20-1	TGCAGTGCTAGTGGGGGCCGCTCCTACAATGAGCAGTTCTTC	CSASGGRSYNEQFF
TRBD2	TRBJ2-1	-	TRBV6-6	TGTGCCAGCAGTTACCCTCCCGGGACTACCAAACGGGGTGAGCAGTTCTTC	CASSYPPGTTKRGEQFF
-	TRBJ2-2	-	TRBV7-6	TGTGCCAGCAGCTTAGGAGCAGGGACCGGGGAGCTGTTTTTT	CASSLGAGTGELFF
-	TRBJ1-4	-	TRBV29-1	TGCAGCGTACTCCTAACTAATGAAAAACTGTTTTTT	CSVLLTNEKLFF